The 22 T cell receptor beta chains listed next were all sequenced from one sample in a study of shared clonotypes between healthy human individuals. Profiling relied on immunoSEQ multiplex PCR, and the TCRdb table lists in-frame clones only, not all of them. The table has approximately 1.5 million clones, roughly 98% seen once. The sequenced sample was naive CD4+ T cells sorted from blood. Subset here: CD45RA+ positively selected. The receptor set was obtained from a man aged 25-40 years in good health.

The V gene is TRBV15, the J gene TRBJ1-5, with D unclear. V was cut by 5 bases and J by 7 bases, with 9 bases left in between. Per the germline V gene, CDR1 is LNHNV and CDR2 is YYDKDF (reference sequence). The CDR3 extends over 12 amino acids. The CDR3 reads CATSSHGQPQHF. The CDR3 DNA sequence: TGTGCCACCAGCTCACACGGACAGCCCCAGCATTTT.

This chain links TRBV20-1 with TRBJ2-5; D gene uncertain. The CDR3 is 11 amino acids. Trimming took off 7 bases at V and 5 bases at J, with 11 bases between the two ends. Germline loops: CDR1 DFQATT, CDR2 SNEGSKA (reference sequence). CDR3 in amino acids: CSGGYGETQYF. The CDR3 DNA reads as TGCAGTGGTGGATATGGGGAGACCCAGTACTTC.

V usage is TRBV2 and J usage is TRBJ1-4; no definite D call. From germline, CDR1 is SNHLY and CDR2 FYNNEI. The CDR3 runs to 13 residues. V was clipped by 6 bases and J by 4 bases, with 9 bases between them. This CDR3 is CASRQDFNEKLFF. The CDR3 nucleotides are TGTGCCAGCAGACAAGACTTTAATGAAAAACTGTTTTTT.

This chain joins TRBV30 and TRBJ2-5; the D is unclear. Germline values: CDR1 GTSNPN, CDR2 SVGIG (reference sequence). The CDR3 runs to 11 residues. Trimming pared 5 bases from V and 7 bases from J, leaving 11 bases between. CDR3 nucleotides: TGTGCCTGGTCCTTACTGGCGACCCAGTACTTC. This codes for CAWSLLATQYF.

The chain carries TRBV28 and TRBJ1-1; D unclear. The ends were cut back, 10 bases at V and 1 base at J, with 10 bases in the middle. Germline V gives CDR1 MDHEN, CDR2 SYDVKM. CDR3 length: 12 residues. The chain's CDR3 is CATDRTNTEAFF. DNA for the CDR3: TGTGCCACAGACCGGACGAACACTGAAGCTTTCTTT.

This chain uses TRBV6-5 with TRBJ2-2, with D uncertain. Germline assignment: CDR1 MNHEY and CDR2 SVGAGI. This CDR3 contains 16 residues. V dropped 1 base and J dropped 2 bases, with 11 bases sitting between them. Written as DNA, the CDR3 is TGTGCCAGCAGTTACTTCCGGAACCTAAACACCGGGGAGCTGTTTTTT. This codes for CASSYFRNLNTGELFF.

The gene calls are TRBV19 and TRBJ2-5, with 7 bases matching TRBD2. Germline values: CDR1 LNHDA, CDR2 SQIVND (reference sequence). V dropped 4 bases and J dropped 5; count of bases not matched to a gene: 7. CDR3 size: 14 residues. This chain's CDR3 is CASSRLAALETQYF. CDR3 bases: TGTGCCAGTAGTAGGCTAGCGGCCCTGGAGACCCAGTACTTC.

The chain couples TRBV5-6 to TRBJ1-2; weak D call: TRBD1 (5 bases). The CDR3 runs to 14 residues. Germline lookup yields CDR1 SGHDT and CDR2 YYEEEE. V lost 4 bases, J lost 1 base, and 11 bases lay in between. DNA for the CDR3: TGTGCCAGCAGCGCTACAGGATTTAACTATGGCTACACCTTC. It translates to CASSATGFNYGYTF. The whole variable domain, remainder taken from reference TRBV5-6 and TRBJ1-2, is DAGVTQSPTHLIKTRGQQVTLRCSPKSGHDTVSWYQQALGQGPQFIFQYYEEEERQRGNFPDRFSGHQFPNYSSELNVNALLLGDSALYLCASSATGFNYGYTFGSGTRLTVV.

Points on this clone: Other DNA sequences in this specimen translate into the identical CDR3. The V gene is TRBV7-9, the J gene TRBJ1-1; D is undetermined. This CDR3 has 13 amino acids. The ends were cut back, 2 bases at V and 1 base at J, with 5 bases in the middle. Germline values: CDR1 SEHNR, CDR2 FQNEAQ (reference sequence). CDR3 nucleotides: TGTGCCAGCAGCTTAAATAGGAACACTGAAGCTTTCTTT. Translation: CASSLNRNTEAFF. The full variable domain, in which reference TRBV7-9 and TRBJ1-1 provide the parts outside the CDR3, is DTGVSQNPRHKITKRGQNVTFRCDPISEHNRLYWYRQTLGQGPEFLTYFQNEAQLEKSRLLSDRFSAERPKGSFSTLEIQRTEQGDSAMYLCASSLNRNTEAFFGQGTRLTVV.

The chain joins TRBV9 to TRBJ2-1, with 8 bases fitting TRBD2. CDR3 size: 16 residues. V shed 0 bases, J shed 6 bases, and the junction held 8 bases outside the gene matches. Per germline, CDR1 SGDLS and CDR2 YYNGEE. Here the CDR3 reads CASSVDPGGISNEQFF. Written as DNA, the CDR3 is TGTGCCAGCAGCGTAGACCCGGGAGGGATTAGCAATGAGCAGTTCTTC.

The V call is TRBV5-1, the J call TRBJ2-1; D call uncertain. The CDR3 length is 13 residues. Trimming took off 2 bases at V and 4 bases at J, with 7 bases between the two ends. CDR1 is SGHRS and CDR2 is YFSETQ in the germline V gene. Here the CDR3 DNA reads TGCGCCAGCAGCTTCGACAAGTACAATGAGCAGTTCTTC. Its protein is CASSFDKYNEQFF.

The chain couples TRBV9 to TRBJ2-2; possibly TRBD2 for D (6 bases). Germline CDR1 reads SGDLS; CDR2 reads YYNGEE. V was shortened by 0 bases and J by 5 bases, with 14 bases between the two germline ends. CDR3 length: 16 amino acids. The CDR3 loop reads CASSVVPGAKTGELFF. DNA of the CDR3: TGTGCCAGCAGCGTAGTTCCGGGAGCAAAGACCGGGGAGCTGTTTTTT.

V is TRBV7-2 and J is TRBJ2-3; 15 bases line up with TRBD2. The CDR3 runs 19 residues. V gave up 6 bases and J gave up 5 bases; unmatched junction bases: 15. Germline V gives CDR1 SGHTA, CDR2 FQGNSA. The CDR3 bases are TGTGCCAGCAGACTTAATTTAGGACTAGCGGGAGGGAGGGGAGATACGCAGTATTTT. It yields the protein CASRLNLGLAGGRGDTQYF.

The gene calls are TRBV11-2 and TRBJ2-7; D perhaps matches TRBD1 (6 bases). Germline-derived CDR1 and CDR2 are SGHAT and FQNNGV. Deletions cut 6 bases from V and 7 bases from J, with 19 bases between. The CDR3 covers 14 residues. CDR3 loop: CASRRPGQRYEQYF. In DNA, the CDR3 is TGTGCCAGCAGACGACCAGGACAGAGATATGAGCAGTACTTC.

The rearrangement joins TRBV2 to TRBJ2-1, with D possibly TRBD2 on 6 matching bases. The CDR3 runs 18 residues. The germline CDR1 and CDR2 sequences are SNHLY and FYNNEI. V was shortened by 4 bases and J by 0 bases, with 19 bases between the two germline ends. CDR3 bases: TGTGCCAGCAGTGTGCAAGGGACTCAACGACTCTCCTACAATGAGCAGTTCTTC. Translated, it gives CASSVQGTQRLSYNEQFF. Filled out from reference TRBV2 and TRBJ2-1, the complete variable domain reads EPEVTQTPSHQVTQMGQEVILRCVPISNHLYFYWYRQILGQKVEFLVSFYNNEISEKSEIFDDQFSVERPDGSNFTLKIRSTKLEDSAMYFCASSVQGTQRLSYNEQFFGPGTRLTVL.

As for this clone: Other DNA sequences within the sample encode an identical CDR3. The J gene is TRBJ2-2, the V gene TRBV19, with 10 nucleotides matching TRBD2. This CDR3 comprises 16 residues. After removal of 3 bases from V and 6 bases from J, the junction contained 7 bases not matched to a gene. Germline V gene sequence: CDR1 LNHDA, CDR2 SQIVND (reference sequence). DNA for the CDR3: TGTGCCAGTAGTATCGTTCCGGGACTAGCGTCCGGGGAGCTGTTTTTT. This sequence encodes CASSIVPGLASGELFF.

The rearrangement uses TRBV7-2 and TRBJ2-7; D is undetermined. Per the germline V gene, CDR1 is SGHTA and CDR2 is FQGNSA. The germline V and J ends were trimmed by 1 base and 2 bases, with 6 bases remaining between them. This CDR3 has 13 residues. CDR3 sequence: CASSLELAYEQYF. The CDR3 bases are TGTGCCAGCAGCTTAGAGCTCGCCTACGAGCAGTACTTC.

The V gene is TRBV11-3, the J gene TRBJ2-5, with D perhaps assigned TRBD1 or TRBD2 (5 bases each). CDR3 size: 15 residues. The germline V gene encodes CDR1 SGHNT and CDR2 YENEEA. V was clipped by 5 bases and J by 7 bases, with 20 bases between them. The CDR3 DNA follows: TGTGCCAGCAGCGCTGCCGGGACCTACTATGCGACCCAGTACTTC. Encoded protein: CASSAAGTYYATQYF.

The chain employs TRBV29-1 and TRBJ1-2; D is perhaps TRBD1 (5 bases). The CDR3 loop spans 12 amino acids. The ends were cut back, 4 bases at V and 3 bases at J, with 9 bases in the middle. Germline CDR1 is SQVTM and CDR2 is ANQGSEA. The CDR3 is CSVVGEDYGYTF. Written as DNA, the CDR3 is TGCAGCGTTGTAGGGGAGGACTATGGCTACACCTTC.

Only one count was recorded for this clone. This chain links TRBV6-6 with TRBJ2-7, with no clear D. The V and J ends lost 3 bases and 1 base respectively, with 10 bases between them. CDR3 size: 14 residues. Germline CDR1 reads MNHNY; CDR2 reads SVGAGI (reference sequence). CDR3 in amino acids: CASSYSAESYEQYF. DNA for the CDR3: TGTGCCAGCAGTTATTCGGCGGAGTCCTACGAGCAGTACTTC.

The chain is built from TRBV7-2 and TRBJ1-2, with TRBD1 identical over 8 bases. The CDR3 sequence is 13 residues long. With 6 bases clipped from V and 6 bases from J, the junction kept 6 bases outside the gene matches. CDR1 and CDR2 (germline): SGHTA, FQGNSA. CDR3 nucleotides: TGTGCCAGCAGTGTGGACAGGGTTCATGGCTACACCTTC. Translated: CASSVDRVHGYTF.

The J gene is TRBJ2-7, the V gene TRBV6-6; D not resolved. Trimming left V 6 bases short and J 3 bases short, with 9 bases between. Germline CDR1 MNHNY, CDR2 SVGAGI (reference sequence). The CDR3 length is 12 residues. In DNA form, the CDR3 reads TGTGCCAGCAGCCTAAAGGACTACGAGCAGTACTTC. Its protein is CASSLKDYEQYF.